Listed here are 21 T cell receptor beta chains from one sample, sequenced in a study of CD8+ T cells in alopecia areata. cDNA reverse transcribed from extracted RNA served as the sequencing template. Clones were sequenced by immunoSEQ multiplex PCR, and TCRdb holds only the in-frame ones, with some missing. The data contain 100,000 to 120,000 clones, around three fifths of them singletons. Treatment reported: oral pan-JAK inhibitor, 5-10 mg twice daily. The specimen comprised CD4+ T cells sorted from blood, sampled at week 24, from a patient treated with tofacitinib. The origin of the receptors is a human donor with alopecia areata.

Note on this clone: Other DNA sequences in the same sample also yield this CDR3. The genes are TRBV20-1 and TRBJ2-5; D uncertain. V dropped 3 bases and J dropped 5 bases, with 7 bases sitting between them. Germline CDR1 and CDR2: DFQATT and SNEGSKA (reference sequence). There are 11 residues in the CDR3. The CDR3 sequence is CSASLGETQYF. The CDR3 bases are TGCAGTGCTAGCCTCGGGGAGACCCAGTACTTC.

This clone was seen a handful of times. CDR3 nucleotides: TGCGCCAGCAGTGGGGGGCAGGGGCTCGAAGAGACCCAGTACTTC. It codes for CASSGGQGLEETQYF. The rearrangement links TRBV10-2 to TRBJ2-5; TRBD1 is a possible D gene (6 bases). V lost 4 bases, J lost 3 bases, and 15 bases lay in between. The germline gives CDR1 WSHSY, CDR2 SAAADI. The length of the CDR3 is 15 residues.

This clone showed up just a few times. This chain links TRBV29-1 with TRBJ2-7; weak D call: TRBD1 (6 bases). V was trimmed by 4 bases and J by 3 bases, leaving 13 bases between them. This CDR3 comprises 13 residues. CDR1 and CDR2 from the germline V gene are SQVTM and ANQGSEA. Here the CDR3 reads CSVGTGLYYEQYF. DNA for the CDR3: TGCAGCGTTGGCACAGGGCTTTACTACGAGCAGTACTTC.

This rearrangement joins TRBV29-1 to TRBJ2-4; 8 bases align to TRBD1. Germline CDR1 is SQVTM and CDR2 is ANQGSEA. V lost 3 bases and J lost 4; bases outside the gene matches: 2. The CDR3 spans 13 residues. As DNA, the CDR3 is TGCAGCGTTGATACAGGGGGGAAAAACATTCAGTACTTC. Encoded protein: CSVDTGGKNIQYF.

The V gene is TRBV28, the J gene TRBJ1-2; D gene uncertain. V was cut by 6 bases and J by 6 bases, with 14 bases left in between. The CDR3 is 13 residues long. The V gene's germline CDR1 is MDHEN and CDR2 SYDVKM. In DNA, the CDR3 is TGTGCCAGCAGGGATTTCTCGATCGATGGCTACACCTTC. It is translated as CASRDFSIDGYTF.

This clone was seen only a few times. V is TRBV7-8 and J is TRBJ2-7; the D is unclear. Trimming took off 5 bases at V and 3 bases at J, with 5 bases between the two ends. Per germline, CDR1 SGHVS and CDR2 FQNEAQ. The CDR3 is 11 amino acids. CDR3 DNA: TGTGCCAGCAGCACCTTCTACGAGCAGTACTTC. Translated: CASSTFYEQYF. Variable domain in full (rest from reference TRBV7-8 and TRBJ2-7): GAGVSQSPRYKVAKRGQDVALRCDPISGHVSLFWYQQALGQGPEFLTYFQNEAQLDKSGLPSDRFFAERPEGSVSTLKIQRTQQEDSAVYLCASSTFYEQYFGPGTRLTVT.

This clone occurred a few times. V gene TRBV14 combines with J gene TRBJ1-1, with D unresolved. The V end lost 6 bases, the J end lost 1 base, and 9 bases lay between the germline ends. This CDR3 spans 13 amino acids. Germline V CDR1 and CDR2: SGHDN, FVKESK. This CDR3 reads CASSYTANTEAFF. The CDR3 bases are TGTGCCAGCAGTTATACAGCGAACACTGAAGCTTTCTTT.

The chain employs TRBV29-1 and TRBJ1-4; D remains ambiguous. CDR1 and CDR2 from the germline V gene are SQVTM and ANQGSEA. The CDR3 consists of 13 residues. CDR3 in amino acids: CMYLRATNEKLFF. The CDR3 nucleotides are TGCATGTACCTTAGGGCAACTAATGAAAAACTGTTTTTT. The variable domain in full, completed from reference TRBV29-1 and TRBJ1-4, reads SAVISQKPSRDICQRGTSLTIQCQVDSQVTMMFWYRQQPGQSLTLIATANQGSEATYESGFVIDKFPISRPNLTFSTLTVSNMSPEDSSIYLCMYLRATNEKLFFGSGTQLSVL.

The chain joins TRBV2 to TRBJ1-6; D gene unclear. The germline V gene encodes CDR1 SNHLY and CDR2 FYNNEI. Trimming stripped 10 bases from V and 0 bases from J, with 10 bases between. The CDR3 covers 14 residues. The CDR3 sequence is CATRASSYNSPLHF. The CDR3 coding sequence is TGTGCCACCCGAGCGAGCTCCTATAATTCACCCCTCCACTTT.

This chain's CDR3 is CASSFTGQAALGYTF. CDR3 sequence (DNA): TGCGCCAGCAGCTTTACGGGACAGGCTGCTCTTGGCTACACCTTC. This chain uses TRBV5-1 with TRBJ1-2, with 8 bases identical to TRBD1. The CDR3 covers 15 residues. The V segment lost 2 bases and the J segment 7 bases; nucleotides outside the gene matches: 10. Per the germline V gene, CDR1 is SGHRS and CDR2 is YFSETQ.

This clone was counted a few times. The chain employs TRBV7-9 and TRBJ2-1; D is possibly TRBD1 (5 bases). Germline V gene sequence: CDR1 SEHNR, CDR2 FQNEAQ (reference sequence). Trimming stripped 4 bases from V and 10 bases from J, with 11 bases between. The CDR3 is 12 residues long. In nucleotides, the CDR3 is TGTGCCAGCAGCTCAGGGCAGGCCGAGCAGTTCTTC. This translates into CASSSGQAEQFF.

This clone was counted only a few times. The V and J genes are TRBV19 and TRBJ2-1; the D is unclear. The CDR3 consists of 12 residues. Germline lookup yields CDR1 LNHDA and CDR2 SQIVND (reference sequence). V lost 7 bases and J lost 11, with 15 bases in between. This chain's CDR3 is CASTMEGKKQFF. Here the CDR3 DNA reads TGTGCCAGTACCATGGAAGGCAAGAAGCAGTTCTTC. Together with reference TRBV19 and TRBJ2-1, the CDR3 gives the full variable domain: DGGITQSPKYLFRKEGQNVTLSCEQNLNHDAMYWYRQDPGQGLRLIYYSQIVNDFQKGDIAEGYSVSREKKESFPLTVTSAQKNPTAFYLCASTMEGKKQFFGPGTRLTVL.

The CDR3 reads CASGSETGGKNYGYTF. CDR3 nucleotides: TGTGCTAGTGGTTCGGAGACAGGGGGCAAGAACTATGGCTACACCTTC. This sequence joins TRBV12-5 and TRBJ1-2; 10 bases match TRBD1. V lost 4 bases, J lost 2 bases, and 7 bases stayed unmatched. This CDR3 is built from 16 residues. Germline V lookup: CDR1 LGHNT, CDR2 FRNRAP.

This clone was detected a few times. The chain joins TRBV5-1 to TRBJ1-1; D not certain. In germline, CDR1 is SGHRS, CDR2 YFSETQ. The CDR3 extends over 14 amino acids. V shed 0 bases and J shed 2 bases, with 8 bases lying between them. The CDR3 region has the DNA TGCGCCAGCAGCTTGGAGGTCCGCAACACTGAAGCTTTCTTT. Translating gives CASSLEVRNTEAFF.

J is TRBJ2-5 and V is TRBV25-1; D is unclear. With 3 bases removed from V and 1 base from J, the gap between germline ends came to 6 bases. CDR3 size: 13 residues. The germline V gene has CDR1 MGHDK and CDR2 SYGVNS. Written as DNA, the CDR3 is TGTGCCAGCAGTGACAGGATCCAAGAGACCCAGTACTTC. Its translation: CASSDRIQETQYF.

This clone was seen more than once but under ten times. The rearrangement joins TRBV19 to TRBJ2-6; D is unresolved. The V gene's germline CDR1 is LNHDA and CDR2 SQIVND (reference sequence). Trimming took off 9 bases at V and 4 bases at J, with 13 bases between the two ends. The CDR3 extends over 14 amino acids. The CDR3 spells CASMKLLGANVLTF. DNA for the CDR3: TGTGCCAGCATGAAGTTGCTCGGGGCCAACGTCCTGACTTTC. The variable domain in full, with the rest retrieved from reference TRBV19 and TRBJ2-6, is DGGITQSPKYLFRKEGQNVTLSCEQNLNHDAMYWYRQDPGQGLRLIYYSQIVNDFQKGDIAEGYSVSREKKESFPLTVTSAQKNPTAFYLCASMKLLGANVLTFGAGSRLTVL.

This clone was counted between two and nine times. The chain's CDR3 is CASSEMWAGGQETQYF. CDR3 bases: TGTGCCAGCAGTGAAATGTGGGCAGGGGGCCAAGAGACCCAGTACTTC. V is TRBV6-1 and J is TRBJ2-5; 7 bases are a match to TRBD1. The CDR3 loop spans 16 amino acids. The germline CDR1 and CDR2 sequences are MNHNS and SASEGT. Unmatched junction bases numbered 7, after V lost 2 bases and J lost 1 base.

This clone was found a few times. V gene TRBV6-5 combines with J gene TRBJ1-1, with 7 positions matching TRBD1. Germline V gives CDR1 MNHEY, CDR2 SVGAGI. Unmatched junction bases numbered 7, after V lost 6 bases and J lost 3 bases. The CDR3 contains 14 residues. The CDR3 loop reads CASSSGGSDTEAFF. CDR3 DNA sequence: TGTGCCAGCAGCTCAGGGGGAAGCGACACTGAAGCTTTCTTT.

V and J are TRBV6-5 and TRBJ1-2; 11 nucleotides align to TRBD1. The CDR3 spans 13 residues. CDR1 MNHEY and CDR2 SVGAGI come from the germline V gene. V shed 5 bases, J shed 8 bases, and the junction held 4 bases outside the gene matches. The CDR3 is CASSIRTGGGYTF. DNA of the CDR3: TGTGCCAGCAGTATCCGGACAGGGGGCGGCTACACCTTC.

The chain has TRBV6-1 and TRBJ1-5; D might be TRBD1 (5 bases). The CDR3 is made up of 15 amino acids. Germline V CDR1 and CDR2: MNHNS, SASEGT. V lost 8 bases to trimming and J lost 2 bases, with 16 bases between them. CDR3 nucleotide sequence: TGTGCCAGCCTAGACAGTTCTGGAGGCAATCAGCCCCAGCATTTT. Its protein product is CASLDSSGGNQPQHF.

The gene calls are TRBV18 and TRBJ2-5; TRBD1 matches 9 bases. The CDR3 is made up of 14 amino acids. Trimming took 5 bases from V and 1 from J; bases not matched to a gene: 2. Germline V CDR1 and CDR2: KGHSH, LQKENI. The CDR3 bases are TGTGCCAGCTCAGAACAGGGGGCCCAAGAGACCCAGTACTTC. Residues: CASSEQGAQETQYF. The full variable domain, its missing parts supplied by reference TRBV18 and TRBJ2-5, is NAGVMQNPRHLVRRRGQEARLRCSPMKGHSHVYWYRQLPEEGLKFMVYLQKENIIDESGMPKERFSAEFPKEGPSILRIQQVVRGDSAAYFCASSEQGAQETQYFGPGTRLLVL.